One and the same sample provided the 17 T cell receptor beta chains below, sequenced in a study of shared clonotypes between healthy human individuals. The data were produced by immunoSEQ multiplex PCR, yet TCRdb's version contains in-frame clones alone and is incomplete. Among over a million clones listed, approximately 78% were seen once. What was sequenced was memory CD4+ T cells from PBMCs. Subset here: CD45RA-negative fraction. These receptors came from a man younger than 30 in good health. Some clones in this sample may be carry-over from other donors' samples.

J is TRBJ2-5 and V is TRBV19, with D perhaps assigned TRBD1 or TRBD2 (6 bases each). V was cut by 3 bases and J by 5 bases, with 13 bases left in between. Germline CDR1 LNHDA, CDR2 SQIVND (reference sequence). The CDR3 contains 14 residues. The CDR3 is CASSIRGPEETQYF. CDR3 sequence (DNA): TGTGCCAGTAGTATCCGGGGGCCAGAGGAGACCCAGTACTTC.

The rearrangement links TRBV28 to TRBJ1-2, with 8 bases aligning to TRBD1. CDR1 and CDR2 from the germline V gene are MDHEN and SYDVKM. The trim removed 2 bases at V and 7 bases at J, leaving 3 bases unmatched. This CDR3 contains 13 residues. Here the CDR3 DNA reads TGTGCCAGCAGTTTACAGGGGGCACCTGGCTACACCTTC. The encoded protein is CASSLQGAPGYTF.

This clone was counted once. The chain has TRBV7-3 and TRBJ2-5; a weak D match, TRBD1 (6 bases). CDR1 is SGHTA and CDR2 is FQGTGA in the germline V gene. This CDR3 has 14 amino acids. Trimming pared 5 bases from V and 7 bases from J, leaving 17 bases between. In DNA, the CDR3 is TGTGCCAGCAGCCCAACGACAGGACTCGGGACCCAGTACTTC. Protein product: CASSPTTGLGTQYF.

The chain combines TRBV30 with TRBJ2-7; 7 bases align to TRBD1. Trimming took 6 bases from V and 6 from J; bases not matched to a gene: 8. The CDR3 length is 12 residues. The germline V gene encodes CDR1 GTSNPN and CDR2 SVGIG (reference sequence). In DNA form, the CDR3 reads TGTGCCTGTGACAGGGAAGTTTCCGAGCAGTACTTC. Translation gives CACDREVSEQYF.

This clone showed up just a few times. V is TRBV2 and J is TRBJ1-5; D remains unclear. Per the germline V gene, CDR1 is SNHLY and CDR2 is FYNNEI. The CDR3 length is 17 residues. Trimming shortened V by 5 bases and J by 0 bases, and 17 bases separated the two germline ends. This CDR3 reads CASSRETGRNSNQPQHF. The CDR3, as DNA: TGTGCCAGCAGTCGAGAAACCGGCAGGAATAGCAATCAGCCCCAGCATTTT. The whole variable domain, remainder taken from reference TRBV2 and TRBJ1-5, is EPEVTQTPSHQVTQMGQEVILRCVPISNHLYFYWYRQILGQKVEFLVSFYNNEISEKSEIFDDQFSVERPDGSNFTLKIRSTKLEDSAMYFCASSRETGRNSNQPQHFGDGTRLSIL.

This clone was picked up a small number of times. This chain links TRBV4-2 with TRBJ2-5; tentative D call: TRBD1 (6 bases). The better agreement between TRBJ2-7 and the DNA end casts doubt on the J call. This CDR3 is built from 16 residues. The germline V gene has CDR1 LGHNA and CDR2 YNFKEQ. The CDR3 sequence: CASSQDGGDRTYEQYF. CDR3 coding DNA: TGTGCCAGCAGCCAAGATGGGGGAGACAGGACCTACGAGCAGTACTTC.

J is TRBJ1-1 and V is TRBV7-9, with TRBD1 matching over 11 bases. Germline V lookup: CDR1 SEHNR, CDR2 FQNEAQ (reference sequence). This CDR3 has 14 residues. J gave up 6 bases and V 6 bases, and 6 bases lay outside the gene matches. The CDR3 reads CASRDGTGGPEAFF. The CDR3 DNA sequence: TGTGCCAGCAGGGACGGGACAGGGGGGCCTGAAGCTTTCTTT.

The chain uses TRBV4-1 and TRBJ1-3, with a tentative D call TRBD1 (6 bases). Per germline, CDR1 MGHRA and CDR2 YSYEKL. Trimming took off 3 bases at V and 1 base at J, with 10 bases between the two ends. The CDR3 sequence is 15 residues long. The CDR3 loop is CASSQNTGSGNTIYF. DNA of the CDR3: TGCGCCAGCAGCCAGAATACAGGGTCTGGAAACACCATATATTTT.

V is TRBV10-2 and J is TRBJ2-6; unclear D gene. Trimming removed 3 bases from V and 0 bases from J, with 9 bases in between. CDR3 length: 16 residues. Germline V gene lookup returns CDR1 WSHSY and CDR2 SAAADI. The CDR3 DNA reads TGCGCCAGCAGTGAAAGTAGGCCCTCTGGGGCCAACGTCCTGACTTTC. Its protein is CASSESRPSGANVLTF.

J is TRBJ2-3 and V is TRBV4-1, with 9 bases aligning to TRBD2. CDR3 size: 17 residues. Losses at the gene ends were 0 bases for V and 6 bases for J; bases not matched to a gene: 10. CDR1 is MGHRA and CDR2 is YSYEKL in the germline V gene. The CDR3 region is CASSQDGPSGTGDTQYF. The CDR3 nucleotides read TGCGCCAGCAGCCAAGATGGGCCTAGCGGGACTGGGGATACGCAGTATTTT.

The chain employs TRBV28 and TRBJ1-2; no reliable D call. Germline CDR1 and CDR2: MDHEN and SYDVKM. V lost 3 bases to trimming and J lost 4 bases, with 12 bases between them. The CDR3 length is 14 residues. The CDR3 region is CASSFLDRSYGYTF. For the CDR3, the DNA is TGTGCCAGCAGTTTTTTAGACCGCTCCTATGGCTACACCTTC.

V and J are TRBV5-1 and TRBJ1-2; 9 bases line up with TRBD1. The CDR3 consists of 13 residues. The germline V gene encodes CDR1 SGHRS and CDR2 YFSETQ. V was pared by 4 bases and J by 8 bases, with 6 bases of the junction left unmatched. CDR3 sequence reads: CASSPGTGPGYTF. CDR3 DNA: TGCGCCAGCAGCCCCGGGACAGGGCCCGGCTACACCTTC.

This chain connects TRBV7-8 to TRBJ1-1; 8 positions agree with TRBD1. CDR3 length: 16 amino acids. Trimming removed 2 bases from V and 0 bases from J; junction bases left unmatched: 5. The V gene's germline CDR1 is SGHVS and CDR2 FQNEAQ. CDR3 bases: TGTGCCAGCAGCTTACGACAGGGGAGTCTGAACACTGAAGCTTTCTTT. It translates to CASSLRQGSLNTEAFF. Supplemented by reference TRBV7-8 and TRBJ1-1, the full variable domain reads GAGVSQSPRYKVAKRGQDVALRCDPISGHVSLFWYQQALGQGPEFLTYFQNEAQLDKSGLPSDRFFAERPEGSVSTLKIQRTQQEDSAVYLCASSLRQGSLNTEAFFGQGTRLTVV.

This clone was detected ten times or more. The V call is TRBV28, the J call TRBJ2-3, with D perhaps given as TRBD1 or TRBD2 (6 bases each). CDR3 length: 15 amino acids. Trimming took 4 bases from V and 0 from J, leaving 11 bases between them. Germline loops: CDR1 MDHEN, CDR2 SYDVKM. CDR3 in DNA: TGTGCCAGCAGTTCCCAGGGGACTAGCACAGATACGCAGTATTTT. Translation: CASSSQGTSTDTQYF.

About this clone itself: A far larger clone is one nucleotide away, so this likely arose from a read error. The missing conserved phenylalanine or tryptophan at the end of this CDR3 makes a read error likely. This chain uses TRBV29-1 with TRBJ2-2; tentatively, D is TRBD1 (5 bases). V gave up 5 bases and J gave up 3 bases, with 13 bases separating them. CDR3 length: 14 residues. The germline CDR1 and CDR2 sequences are SQVTM and ANQGSEA. CDR3 amino acids: CSVSSQGYTGELFL. CDR3 sequence (DNA): TGCAGCGTTAGCTCGCAGGGATACACCGGGGAGCTGTTTCTT.

CDR3 DNA sequence: TGTGCCAGCAGTACTACTGGGGGTTGGAACACTGAAGCTTTCTTT. Protein product: CASSTTGGWNTEAFF. The V gene is TRBV28, the J gene TRBJ1-1, with D perhaps TRBD1 (5 bases). CDR1 is MDHEN, CDR2 SYDVKM, per germline. Trimming took 5 bases from V and 1 from J, leaving 14 bases between them. This CDR3 has 15 residues.

As to this clone: This sample includes further DNA sequences coding for the same CDR3. This sequence joins TRBV7-3 and TRBJ1-1; D gene ambiguous. The CDR3 has 14 residues. Germline V lookup: CDR1 SGHTA, CDR2 FQGTGA. Trimming removed 0 bases at V and 2 bases at J, with 7 bases between. The CDR3 DNA reads as TGTGCCAGCAGCTTAACCCCAGGCAACACTGAAGCTTTCTTT. Its translation is CASSLTPGNTEAFF.